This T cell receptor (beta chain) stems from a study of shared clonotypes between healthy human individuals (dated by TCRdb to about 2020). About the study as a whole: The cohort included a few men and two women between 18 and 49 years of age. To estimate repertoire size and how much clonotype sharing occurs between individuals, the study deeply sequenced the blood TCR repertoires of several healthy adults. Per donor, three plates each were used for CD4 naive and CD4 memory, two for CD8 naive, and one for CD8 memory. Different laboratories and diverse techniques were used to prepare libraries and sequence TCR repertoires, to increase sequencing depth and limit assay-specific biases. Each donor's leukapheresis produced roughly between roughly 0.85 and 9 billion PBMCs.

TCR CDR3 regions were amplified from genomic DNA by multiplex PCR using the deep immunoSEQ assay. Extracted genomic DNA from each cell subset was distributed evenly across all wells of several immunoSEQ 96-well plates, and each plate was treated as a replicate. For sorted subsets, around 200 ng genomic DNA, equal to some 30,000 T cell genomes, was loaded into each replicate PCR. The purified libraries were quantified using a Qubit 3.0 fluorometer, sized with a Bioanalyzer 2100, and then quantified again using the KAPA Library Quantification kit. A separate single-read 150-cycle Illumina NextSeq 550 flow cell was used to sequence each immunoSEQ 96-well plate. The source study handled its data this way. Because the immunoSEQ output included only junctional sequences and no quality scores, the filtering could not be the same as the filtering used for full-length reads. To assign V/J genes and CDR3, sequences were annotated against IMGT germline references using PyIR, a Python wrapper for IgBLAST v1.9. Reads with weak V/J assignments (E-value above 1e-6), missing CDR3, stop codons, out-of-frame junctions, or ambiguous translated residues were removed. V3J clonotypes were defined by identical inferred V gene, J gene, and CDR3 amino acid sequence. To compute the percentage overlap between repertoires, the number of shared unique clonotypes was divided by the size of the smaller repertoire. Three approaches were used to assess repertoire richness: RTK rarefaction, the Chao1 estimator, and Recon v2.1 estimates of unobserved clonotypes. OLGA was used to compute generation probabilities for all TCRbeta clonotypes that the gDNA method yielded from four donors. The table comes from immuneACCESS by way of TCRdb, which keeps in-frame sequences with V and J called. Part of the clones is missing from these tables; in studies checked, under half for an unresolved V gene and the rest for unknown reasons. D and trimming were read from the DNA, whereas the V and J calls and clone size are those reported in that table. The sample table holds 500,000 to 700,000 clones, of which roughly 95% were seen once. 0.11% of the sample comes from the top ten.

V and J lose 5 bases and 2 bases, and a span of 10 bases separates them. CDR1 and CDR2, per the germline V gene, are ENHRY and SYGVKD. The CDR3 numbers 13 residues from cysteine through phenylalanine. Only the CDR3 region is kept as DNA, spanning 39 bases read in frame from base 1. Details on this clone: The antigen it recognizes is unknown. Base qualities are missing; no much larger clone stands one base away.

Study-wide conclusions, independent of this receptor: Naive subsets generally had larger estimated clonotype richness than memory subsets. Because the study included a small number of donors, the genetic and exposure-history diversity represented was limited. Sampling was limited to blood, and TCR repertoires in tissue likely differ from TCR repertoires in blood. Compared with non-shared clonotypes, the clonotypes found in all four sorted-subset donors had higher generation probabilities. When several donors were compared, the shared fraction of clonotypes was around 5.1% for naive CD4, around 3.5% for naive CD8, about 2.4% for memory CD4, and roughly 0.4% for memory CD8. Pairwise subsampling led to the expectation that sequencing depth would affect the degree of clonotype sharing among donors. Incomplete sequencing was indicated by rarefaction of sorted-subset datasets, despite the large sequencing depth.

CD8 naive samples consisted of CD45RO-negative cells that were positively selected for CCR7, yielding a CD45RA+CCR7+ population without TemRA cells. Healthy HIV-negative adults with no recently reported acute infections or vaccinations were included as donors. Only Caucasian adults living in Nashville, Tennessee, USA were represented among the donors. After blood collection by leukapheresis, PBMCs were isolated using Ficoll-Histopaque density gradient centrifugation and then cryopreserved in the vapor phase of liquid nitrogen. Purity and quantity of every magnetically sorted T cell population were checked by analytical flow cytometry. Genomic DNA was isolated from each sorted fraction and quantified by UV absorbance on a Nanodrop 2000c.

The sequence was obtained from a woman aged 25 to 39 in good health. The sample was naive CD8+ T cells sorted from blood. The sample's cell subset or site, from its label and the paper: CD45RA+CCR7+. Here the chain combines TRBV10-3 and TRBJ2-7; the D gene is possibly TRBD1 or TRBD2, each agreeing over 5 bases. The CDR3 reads CAISLGTTYEQYF. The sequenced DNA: TGTGCCATCAGTCTAGGGACGACCTACGAGCAGTACTTC.